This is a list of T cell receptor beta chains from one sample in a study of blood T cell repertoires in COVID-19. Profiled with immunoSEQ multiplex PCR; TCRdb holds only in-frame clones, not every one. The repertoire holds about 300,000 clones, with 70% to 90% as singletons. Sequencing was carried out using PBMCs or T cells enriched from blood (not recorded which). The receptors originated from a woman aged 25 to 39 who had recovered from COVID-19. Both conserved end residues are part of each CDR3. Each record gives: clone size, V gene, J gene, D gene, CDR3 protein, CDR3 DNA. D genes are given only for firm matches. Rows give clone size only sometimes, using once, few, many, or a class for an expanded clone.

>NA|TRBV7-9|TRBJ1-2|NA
CASSIRTPENYGYTF
TGTGCCAGCAGCATTCGGACACCCGAAAACTATGGCTACACCTTC
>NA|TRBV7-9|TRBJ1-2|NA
CASSLPLTGQGLHGYTF
TGTGCCAGCAGCTTACCGTTGACAGGCCAAGGACTCCATGGCTACACCTTC
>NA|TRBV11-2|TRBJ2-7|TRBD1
CASSLTGQGPYEQYF
TGTGCCAGCAGCTTAACGGGACAGGGGCCCTACGAGCAGTACTTC
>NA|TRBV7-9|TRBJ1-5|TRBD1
CASSQGQGANQPQHF
TGTGCCAGCAGCCAGGGACAGGGGGCGAATCAGCCCCAGCATTTT
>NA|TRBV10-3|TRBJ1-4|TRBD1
CAIRGTETNEKLFF
TGTGCCATCAGGGGGACAGAGACAAATGAAAAACTGTTTTTT
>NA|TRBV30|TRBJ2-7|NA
CAWSVGSSYEQYF
TGTGCCTGGAGTGTGGGCAGCTCCTACGAGCAGTACTTC
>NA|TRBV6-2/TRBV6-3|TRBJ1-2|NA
CASSYDRWYGYTF
TGTGCCAGCAGTTACGACAGGTGGTATGGCTACACCTTC
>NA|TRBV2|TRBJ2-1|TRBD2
CASSGTAGGYNEQFF
TGTGCCAGCAGTGGAACAGCGGGGGGGTACAATGAGCAGTTCTTC
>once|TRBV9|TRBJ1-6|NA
CASEGGPSSYNSPLHF
TGTGCCAGTGAGGGGGGGCCGAGCTCCTATAATTCACCCCTCCACTTT
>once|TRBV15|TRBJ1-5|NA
CATSRDSAAYQPQHF
TGTGCCACCAGCAGAGATTCGGCAGCGTATCAGCCCCAGCATTTT
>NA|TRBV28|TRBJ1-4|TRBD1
CASSSRQGLNEKLFF
TGTGCCAGCAGTTCCAGACAGGGACTTAATGAAAAACTGTTTTTT
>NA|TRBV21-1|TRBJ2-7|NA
CASSKEGGAGTYEQYF
TGTGCCAGCAGCAAAGAAGGGGGGGCCGGGACCTACGAGCAGTACTTC
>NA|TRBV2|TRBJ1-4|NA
CASSEGPAGLRGEKLFF
TGTGCCAGCAGTGAAGGGCCAGCGGGGCTGCGAGGAGAAAAACTGTTTTTT
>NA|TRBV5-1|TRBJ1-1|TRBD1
CASSLDRGNTEAFF
TGCGCCAGCAGCTTAGACAGGGGGAACACTGAAGCTTTCTTT
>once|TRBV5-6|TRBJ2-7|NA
CASSSDRKTEQYF
TGTGCCAGCAGCTCAGACAGAAAGACCGAGCAGTACTTC
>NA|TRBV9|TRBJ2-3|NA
CASSLPPTDTQYF
TGTGCCAGCAGCCTCCCCCCCACAGATACGCAGTATTTT
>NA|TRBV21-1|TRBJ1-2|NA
CARGGGTGNYGYTF
TGTGCCAGAGGTGGTGGGACAGGGAACTATGGCTACACCTTC
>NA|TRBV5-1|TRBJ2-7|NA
CASSLAPTASYEQYF
TGCGCCAGCAGCTTGGCTCCGACAGCCAGCTACGAGCAGTACTTC
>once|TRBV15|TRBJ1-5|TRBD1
CATSRARTGGDQPQHF
TGTGCCACCAGCAGAGCCAGGACAGGCGGGGATCAGCCCCAGCATTTT
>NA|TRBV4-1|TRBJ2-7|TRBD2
CASSQSGAYPYEQYF
TGCGCCAGCAGCCAAAGCGGGGCCTACCCCTACGAGCAGTACTTC
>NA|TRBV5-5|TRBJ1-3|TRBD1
CASSPAAVQGAAGNTIYF
TGTGCCAGCAGCCCTGCGGCAGTACAGGGGGCCGCCGGAAACACCATATATTTT
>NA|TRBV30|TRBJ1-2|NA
CAWNGHRANYGYTF
TGTGCCTGGAATGGGCACAGGGCTAACTATGGCTACACCTTC
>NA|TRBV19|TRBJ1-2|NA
CASSPLGGQPYYGYTF
TGTGCCAGTAGTCCCCTCGGGGGGCAGCCCTACTATGGCTACACCTTC
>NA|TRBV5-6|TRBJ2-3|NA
CASSTQTGNPSTDTQYF
TGTGCCAGCAGCACACAAACAGGAAACCCTAGCACAGATACGCAGTATTTT
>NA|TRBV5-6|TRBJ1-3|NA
CASSDRVNSGNTIYF
TGTGCCAGCAGCGACCGGGTAAACTCTGGAAACACCATATATTTT
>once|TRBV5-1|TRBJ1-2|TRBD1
CASSPAPPDRVGGYTF
TGCGCCAGCAGCCCTGCCCCGCCGGACAGGGTTGGTGGCTACACCTTC